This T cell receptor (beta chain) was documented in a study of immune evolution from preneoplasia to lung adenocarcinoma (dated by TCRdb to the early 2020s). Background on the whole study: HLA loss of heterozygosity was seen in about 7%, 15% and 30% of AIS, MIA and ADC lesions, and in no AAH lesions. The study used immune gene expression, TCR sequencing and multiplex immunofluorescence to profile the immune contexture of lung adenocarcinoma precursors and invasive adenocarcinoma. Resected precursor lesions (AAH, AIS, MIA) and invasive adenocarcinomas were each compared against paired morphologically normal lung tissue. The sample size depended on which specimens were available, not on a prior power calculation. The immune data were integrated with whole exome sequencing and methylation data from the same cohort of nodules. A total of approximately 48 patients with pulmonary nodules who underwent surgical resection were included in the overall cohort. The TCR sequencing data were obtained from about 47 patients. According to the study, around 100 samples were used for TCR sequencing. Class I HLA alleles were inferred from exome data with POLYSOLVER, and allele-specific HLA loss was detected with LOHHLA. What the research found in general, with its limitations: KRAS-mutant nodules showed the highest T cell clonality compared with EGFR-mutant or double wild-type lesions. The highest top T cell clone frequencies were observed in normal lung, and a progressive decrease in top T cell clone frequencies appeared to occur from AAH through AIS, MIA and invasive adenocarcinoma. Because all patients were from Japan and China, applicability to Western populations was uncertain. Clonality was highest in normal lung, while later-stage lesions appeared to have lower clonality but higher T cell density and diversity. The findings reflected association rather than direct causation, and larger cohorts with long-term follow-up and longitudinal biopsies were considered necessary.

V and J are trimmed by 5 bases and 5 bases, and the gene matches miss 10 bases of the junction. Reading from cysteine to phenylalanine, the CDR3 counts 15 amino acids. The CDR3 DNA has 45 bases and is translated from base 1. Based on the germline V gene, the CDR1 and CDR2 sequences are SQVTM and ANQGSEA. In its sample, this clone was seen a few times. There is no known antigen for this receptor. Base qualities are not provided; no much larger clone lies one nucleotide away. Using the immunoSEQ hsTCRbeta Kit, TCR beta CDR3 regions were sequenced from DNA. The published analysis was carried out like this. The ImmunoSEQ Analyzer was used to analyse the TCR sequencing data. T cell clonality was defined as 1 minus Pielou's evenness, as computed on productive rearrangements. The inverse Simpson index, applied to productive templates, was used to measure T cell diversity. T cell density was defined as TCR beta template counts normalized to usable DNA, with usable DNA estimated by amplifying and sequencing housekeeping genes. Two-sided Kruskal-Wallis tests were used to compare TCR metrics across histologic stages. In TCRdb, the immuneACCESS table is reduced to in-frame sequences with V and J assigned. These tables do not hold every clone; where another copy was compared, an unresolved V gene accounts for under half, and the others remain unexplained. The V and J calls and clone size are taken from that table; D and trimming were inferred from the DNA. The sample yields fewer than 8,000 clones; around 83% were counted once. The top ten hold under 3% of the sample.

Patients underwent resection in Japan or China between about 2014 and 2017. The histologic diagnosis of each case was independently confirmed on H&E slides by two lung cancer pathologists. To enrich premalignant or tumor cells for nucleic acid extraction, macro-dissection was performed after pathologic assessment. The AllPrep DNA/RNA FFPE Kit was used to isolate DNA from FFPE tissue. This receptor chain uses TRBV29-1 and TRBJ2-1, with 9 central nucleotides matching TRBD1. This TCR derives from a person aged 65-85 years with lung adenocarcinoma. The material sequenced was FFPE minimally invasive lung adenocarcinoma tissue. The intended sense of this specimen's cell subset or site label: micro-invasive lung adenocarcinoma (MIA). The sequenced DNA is TGCAGCGTTACACGACCGGGACAGGGAAACAATGAGCAGTTCTTC. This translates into CSVTRPGQGNNEQFF.